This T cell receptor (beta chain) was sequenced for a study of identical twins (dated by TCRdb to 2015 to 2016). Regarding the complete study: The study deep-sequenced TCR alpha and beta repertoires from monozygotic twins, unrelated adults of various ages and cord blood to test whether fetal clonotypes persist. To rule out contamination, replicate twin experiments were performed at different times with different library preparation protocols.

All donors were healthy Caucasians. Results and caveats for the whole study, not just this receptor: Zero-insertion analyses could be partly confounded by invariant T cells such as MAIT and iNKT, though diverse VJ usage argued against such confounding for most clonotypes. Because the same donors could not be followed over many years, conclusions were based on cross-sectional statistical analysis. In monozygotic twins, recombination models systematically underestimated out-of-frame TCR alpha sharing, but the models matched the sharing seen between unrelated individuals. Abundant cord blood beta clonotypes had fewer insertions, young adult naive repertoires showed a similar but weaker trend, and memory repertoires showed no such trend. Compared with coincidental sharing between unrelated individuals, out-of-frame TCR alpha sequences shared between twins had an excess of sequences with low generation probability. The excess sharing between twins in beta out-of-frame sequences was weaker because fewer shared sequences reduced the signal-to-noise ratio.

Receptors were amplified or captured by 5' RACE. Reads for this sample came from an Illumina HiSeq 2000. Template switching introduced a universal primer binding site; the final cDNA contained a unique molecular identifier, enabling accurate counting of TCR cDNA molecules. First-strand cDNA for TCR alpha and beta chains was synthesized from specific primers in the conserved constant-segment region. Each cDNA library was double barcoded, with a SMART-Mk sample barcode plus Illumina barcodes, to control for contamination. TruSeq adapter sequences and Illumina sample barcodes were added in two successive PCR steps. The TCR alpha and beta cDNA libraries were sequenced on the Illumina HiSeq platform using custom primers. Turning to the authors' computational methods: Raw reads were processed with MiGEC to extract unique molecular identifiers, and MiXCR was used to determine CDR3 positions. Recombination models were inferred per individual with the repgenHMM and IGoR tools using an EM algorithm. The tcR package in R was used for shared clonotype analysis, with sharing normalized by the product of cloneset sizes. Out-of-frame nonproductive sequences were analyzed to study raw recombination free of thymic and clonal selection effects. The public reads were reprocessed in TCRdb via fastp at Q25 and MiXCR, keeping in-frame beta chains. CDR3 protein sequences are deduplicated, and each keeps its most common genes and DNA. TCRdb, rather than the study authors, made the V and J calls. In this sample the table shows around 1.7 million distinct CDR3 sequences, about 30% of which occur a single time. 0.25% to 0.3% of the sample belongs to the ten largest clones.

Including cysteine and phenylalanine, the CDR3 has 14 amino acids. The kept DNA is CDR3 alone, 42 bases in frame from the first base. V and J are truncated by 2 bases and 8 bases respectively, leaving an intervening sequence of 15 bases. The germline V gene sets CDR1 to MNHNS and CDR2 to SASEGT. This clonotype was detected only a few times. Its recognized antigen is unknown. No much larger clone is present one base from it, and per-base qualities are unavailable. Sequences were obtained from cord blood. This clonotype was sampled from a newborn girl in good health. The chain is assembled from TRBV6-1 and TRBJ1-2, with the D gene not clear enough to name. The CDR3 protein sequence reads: CASSEPGRVRGYTF. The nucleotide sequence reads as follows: TGTGCCAGCAGTGAACCTGGGCGGGTAAGGGGCTACACCTTC.